The present T cell receptor (beta chain) was sequenced within a study of OX40 agonist ivuxolimab in advanced cancers. With regard to the full study: Ivuxolimab was an agonistic, fully human IgG2 monoclonal antibody directed against OX40 (CD134), a costimulatory receptor. In the dose-escalation cohort, around four fifths of patients were male, and the mean age was approximately 64 years, with a range of roughly 20 to 85. The point of sequencing TCRbeta in the periphery was to test whether ivuxolimab changed TCR sequence diversity and drove clonal T-cell expansion. Intravenous ivuxolimab was administered to patients every 2 weeks at six dose levels: 0.01, 0.1, 0.3, 1.5, 3 and 10 mg/kg. The paper describes the monotherapy dose-escalation part (N of about 50 patients) of the phase I trial of ivuxolimab. Three dose-escalation patients achieved partial responses, one with hepatocellular carcinoma and two with cutaneous melanoma. Among the roughly 52 dose-escalation patients, about 20 had hepatocellular carcinoma, 15 melanoma, 9 renal cell carcinoma and 9 head and neck cancer. Prior anti-PD-1, anti-PD-L1 or anti-CTLA-4 therapy was permitted, and checkpoint inhibitors had been received by less than 45% of dose-escalation patients.

What the authors observed across the whole study: The antigen specificity of the clonally expanded peripheral T cells was not determined. Low levels of normalized T-cell clonal expansion were also seen in some patients who did not respond. At doses of 0.1 to 3.0 mg/kg, clonal expansion of both CD4+ and CD8+ blood T cells was observed from baseline to week 6. After ivuxolimab, expanded clones were on average more numerous among CD8+ T cells than among CD4+ T cells. In the 0.1-3.0 mg/kg groups, partial responders had among the lowest normalized peripheral clonal expansion, particularly in CD8+ T cells.

For CDR1 and CDR2, the germline V gene lists ENHRY and SYGVKD. The CDR3 covers 16 residues, taking in both the cysteine and the phenylalanine. Solely the CDR3 DNA is kept, with 48 bases framed from the first base. V loses 6 bases, J loses 5 bases, and the germline ends lie 21 bases apart. To sequence the TCRbeta CDR3 region, genomic DNA was isolated from the sorted cells. The immunoSEQ Assay was used for sequencing of TCRbeta CDR3 regions. TCRdb re-hosts the immuneACCESS table, in-frame sequences only. Its copies lack some clones; in the studies checked, an unresolved V gene accounts for under half of them, and the cause for the rest is not known. Across this sample there are tens of thousands of clones, with approximately 79% seen only once. The ten biggest clones cover around 1.5% of the sample. Comments on this clone: The specificity of this receptor is unknown. Per-base quality was not reported, and no clone a single base away is much larger than it.

The trial excluded patients who had a history of autoimmune disease or were on systemic immunosuppression. In every dose cohort, peripheral blood was drawn for TCR sequencing at baseline, cycle 4 day 1, and cycle 7 day 1. Samples came from an open-label, multicenter, first-in-human phase I dose-escalation trial of ivuxolimab. Adults with locally advanced or metastatic melanoma, renal cell carcinoma, hepatocellular carcinoma or head and neck squamous cell carcinoma were enrolled in the trial. CD4+ and CD8+ T cells were sorted separately from peripheral blood before TCR sequencing. Here the chain combines TRBV10-3 and TRBJ2-3; the D gene remains uncertain. This receptor was obtained from an adult with an advanced solid tumor such as melanoma, head and neck, liver or kidney cancer. The sample in question was CD4+ or CD8+ T cells sorted from blood, obtained in a trial of the OX40 agonist ivuxolimab. In nucleotide form, the sequence is TGTGCCATCAGGCAAGAAACGGCCCCTGGTCTAGATACGCAGTATTTT. Its translation reads: CAIRQETAPGLDTQYF.